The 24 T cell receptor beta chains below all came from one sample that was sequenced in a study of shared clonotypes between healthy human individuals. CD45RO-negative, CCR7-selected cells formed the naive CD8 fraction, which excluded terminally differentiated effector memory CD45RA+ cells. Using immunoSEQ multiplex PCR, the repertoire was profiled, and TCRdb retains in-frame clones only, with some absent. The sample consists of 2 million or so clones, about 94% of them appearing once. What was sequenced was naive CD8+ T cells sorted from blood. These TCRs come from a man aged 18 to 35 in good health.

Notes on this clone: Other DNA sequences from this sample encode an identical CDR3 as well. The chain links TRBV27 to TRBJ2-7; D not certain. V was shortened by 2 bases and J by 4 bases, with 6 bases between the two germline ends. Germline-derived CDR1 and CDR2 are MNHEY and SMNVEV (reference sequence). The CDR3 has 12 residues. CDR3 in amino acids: CASSLEGYEQYF. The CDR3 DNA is TGTGCCAGCAGTTTAGAAGGTTACGAGCAGTACTTC.

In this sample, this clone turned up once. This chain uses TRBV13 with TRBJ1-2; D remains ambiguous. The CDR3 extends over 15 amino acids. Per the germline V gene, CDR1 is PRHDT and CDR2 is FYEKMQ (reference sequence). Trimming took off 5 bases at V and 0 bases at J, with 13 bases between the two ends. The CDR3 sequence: CASSPLSAANYGYTF. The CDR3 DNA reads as TGTGCCAGCAGCCCCCTATCGGCAGCTAACTATGGCTACACCTTC.

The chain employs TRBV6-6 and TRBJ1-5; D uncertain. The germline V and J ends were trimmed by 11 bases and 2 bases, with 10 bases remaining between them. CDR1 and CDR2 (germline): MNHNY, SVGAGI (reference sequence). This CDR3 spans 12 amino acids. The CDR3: CAASDGNQPQHF. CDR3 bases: TGTGCCGCCTCGGATGGCAATCAGCCCCAGCATTTT.

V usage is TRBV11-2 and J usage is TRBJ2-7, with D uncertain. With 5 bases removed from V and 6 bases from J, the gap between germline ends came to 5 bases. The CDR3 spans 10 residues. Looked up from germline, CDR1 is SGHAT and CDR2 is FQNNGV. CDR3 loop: CASSGPEQYF. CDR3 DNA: TGTGCCAGCAGCGGCCCCGAGCAGTACTTC. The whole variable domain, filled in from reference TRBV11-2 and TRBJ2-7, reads EAGVAQSPRYKIIEKRQSVAFWCNPISGHATLYWYQQILGQGPKLLIQFQNNGVVDDSQLPKDRFSAERLKGVDSTLKIQPAKLEDSAVYLCASSGPEQYFGPGTRLTVT.

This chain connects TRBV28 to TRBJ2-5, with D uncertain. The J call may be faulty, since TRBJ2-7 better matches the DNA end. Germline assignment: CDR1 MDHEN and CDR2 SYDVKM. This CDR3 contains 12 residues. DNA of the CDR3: TGTGCCAGCAGTTTAATGCGCTACGAGCAGTACTTC. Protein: CASSLMRYEQYF.

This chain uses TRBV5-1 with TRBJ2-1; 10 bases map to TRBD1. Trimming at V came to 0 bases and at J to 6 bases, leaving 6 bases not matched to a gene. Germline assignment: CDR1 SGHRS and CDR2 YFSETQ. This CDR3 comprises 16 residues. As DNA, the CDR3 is TGCGCCAGCAGCTTGGGTATGGGACAGGGGATCAATGAGCAGTTCTTC. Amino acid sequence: CASSLGMGQGINEQFF.

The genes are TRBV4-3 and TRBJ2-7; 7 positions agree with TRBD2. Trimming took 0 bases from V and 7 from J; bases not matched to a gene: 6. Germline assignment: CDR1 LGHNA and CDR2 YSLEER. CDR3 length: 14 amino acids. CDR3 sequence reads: CASSQDASGREQYF. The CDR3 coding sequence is TGCGCCAGCAGCCAAGACGCCTCCGGGAGGGAGCAGTACTTC.

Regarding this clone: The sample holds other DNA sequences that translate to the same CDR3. CDR3 sequence reads: CASSYSRGRTEAFF. The CDR3 DNA is TGTGCCAGCAGTTACTCCAGGGGACGCACTGAAGCTTTCTTT. V and J are TRBV6-5 and TRBJ1-1; perhaps TRBD1 as D (6 bases). Trimming removed 0 bases from V and 4 bases from J, with 9 bases in between. This CDR3 spans 14 amino acids. Germline assignment: CDR1 MNHEY and CDR2 SVGAGI.

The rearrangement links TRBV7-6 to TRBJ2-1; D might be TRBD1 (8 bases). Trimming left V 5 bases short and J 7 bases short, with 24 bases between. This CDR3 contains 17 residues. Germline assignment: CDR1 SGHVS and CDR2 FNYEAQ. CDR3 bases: TGTGCCAGCAGCCTATACAGGGGGGAGGGCCGTCGGAATGAGCAGTTCTTC. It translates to CASSLYRGEGRRNEQFF.

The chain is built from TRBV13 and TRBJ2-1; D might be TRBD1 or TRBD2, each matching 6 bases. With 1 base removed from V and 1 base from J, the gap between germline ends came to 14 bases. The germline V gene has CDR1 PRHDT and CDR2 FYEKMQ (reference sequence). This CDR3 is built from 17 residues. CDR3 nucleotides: TGTGCCAGCAGCTTAGTAATGTGGGGGGCATCCTACAATGAGCAGTTCTTC. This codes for CASSLVMWGASYNEQFF. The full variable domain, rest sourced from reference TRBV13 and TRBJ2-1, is AAGVIQSPRHLIKEKRETATLKCYPIPRHDTVYWYQQGPGQDPQFLISFYEKMQSDKGSIPDRFSAQQFSDYHSELNMSSLELGDSALYFCASSLVMWGASYNEQFFGPGTRLTVL.

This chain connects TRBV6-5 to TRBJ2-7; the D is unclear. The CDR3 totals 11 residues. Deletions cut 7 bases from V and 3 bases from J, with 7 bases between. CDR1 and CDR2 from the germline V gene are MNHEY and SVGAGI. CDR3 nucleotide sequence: TGTGCCAGCACCGACGGCTACGAGCAGTACTTC. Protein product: CASTDGYEQYF.

CDR3 bases: TGTGCCAGCAGTGAAGGGGACGGACCGTATGGCTACACCTTC. Protein sequence: CASSEGDGPYGYTF. The gene calls are TRBV2 and TRBJ1-2, with D possibly TRBD1 on 5 matching bases. V was pared by 1 base and J by 5 bases, with 11 bases between. The CDR3 has 14 amino acids. Germline V CDR1 and CDR2: SNHLY, FYNNEI. Supplemented by reference TRBV2 and TRBJ1-2, the full variable domain reads EPEVTQTPSHQVTQMGQEVILRCVPISNHLYFYWYRQILGQKVEFLVSFYNNEISEKSEIFDDQFSVERPDGSNFTLKIRSTKLEDSAMYFCASSEGDGPYGYTFGSGTRLTVV.

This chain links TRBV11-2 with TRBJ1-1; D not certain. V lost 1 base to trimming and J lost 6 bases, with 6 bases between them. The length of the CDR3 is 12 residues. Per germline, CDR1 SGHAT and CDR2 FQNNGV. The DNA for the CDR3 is TGTGCCAGCAGCTTAGTGGGCCCTGAAGCTTTCTTT. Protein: CASSLVGPEAFF.

As DNA, the CDR3 is TGTGCCAGCAGCGTAGCTACAACAGGGGACGGCTATGGCTACACCTTC. Its translation is CASSVATTGDGYGYTF. V is TRBV9 and J is TRBJ1-2; 7 bases fit TRBD1. Unmatched junction bases numbered 9, after V lost 0 bases and J lost 4 bases. Germline lookup yields CDR1 SGDLS and CDR2 YYNGEE. This CDR3 region has 16 residues.

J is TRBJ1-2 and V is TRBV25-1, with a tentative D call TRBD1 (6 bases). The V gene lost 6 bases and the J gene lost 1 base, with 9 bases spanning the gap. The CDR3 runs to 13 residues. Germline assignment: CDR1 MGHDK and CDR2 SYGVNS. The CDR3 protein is CASSEGDNYGYTF. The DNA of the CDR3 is TGTGCCAGCAGCGAGGGGGATAACTATGGCTACACCTTC.

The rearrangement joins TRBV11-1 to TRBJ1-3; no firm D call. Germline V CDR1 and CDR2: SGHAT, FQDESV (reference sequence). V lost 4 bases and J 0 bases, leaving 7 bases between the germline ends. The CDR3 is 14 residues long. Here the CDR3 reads CASSSWDSGNTIYF. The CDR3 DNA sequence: TGTGCCAGCAGCTCATGGGACTCTGGAAACACCATATATTTT.

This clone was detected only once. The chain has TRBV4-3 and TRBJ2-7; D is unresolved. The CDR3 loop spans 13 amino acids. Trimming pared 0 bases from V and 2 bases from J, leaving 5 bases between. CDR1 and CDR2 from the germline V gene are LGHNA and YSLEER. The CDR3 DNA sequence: TGCGCCAGCAGCCAAGAGTGGACCTACGAGCAGTACTTC. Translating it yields CASSQEWTYEQYF.

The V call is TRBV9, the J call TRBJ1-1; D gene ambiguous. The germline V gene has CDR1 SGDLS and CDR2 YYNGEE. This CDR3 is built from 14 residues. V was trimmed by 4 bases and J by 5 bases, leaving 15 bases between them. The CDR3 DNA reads TGTGCCAGCAGCTCCACTGGAACGGGAACTGAAGCTTTCTTT. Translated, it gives CASSSTGTGTEAFF.

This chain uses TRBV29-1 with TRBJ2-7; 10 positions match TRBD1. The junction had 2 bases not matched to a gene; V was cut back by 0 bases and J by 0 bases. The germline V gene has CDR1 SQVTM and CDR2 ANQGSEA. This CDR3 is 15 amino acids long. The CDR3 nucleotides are TGCAGCGTTGAAGAGGGACAGGGGTCCTCCTACGAGCAGTACTTC. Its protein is CSVEEGQGSSYEQYF.

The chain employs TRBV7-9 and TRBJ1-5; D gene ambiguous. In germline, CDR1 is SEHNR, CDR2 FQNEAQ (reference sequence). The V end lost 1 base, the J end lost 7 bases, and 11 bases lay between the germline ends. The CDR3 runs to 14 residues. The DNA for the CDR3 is TGTGCCAGCAGCTTAGTTGGCGCTGGGCAGCCCCAGCATTTT. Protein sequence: CASSLVGAGQPQHF.

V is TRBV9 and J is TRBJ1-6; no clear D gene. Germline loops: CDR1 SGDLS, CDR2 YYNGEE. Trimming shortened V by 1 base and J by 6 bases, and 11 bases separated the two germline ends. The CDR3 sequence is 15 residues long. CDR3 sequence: CASSVSSGANSPLHF. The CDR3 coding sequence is TGTGCCAGCAGCGTATCTTCAGGAGCTAATTCACCCCTCCACTTT.

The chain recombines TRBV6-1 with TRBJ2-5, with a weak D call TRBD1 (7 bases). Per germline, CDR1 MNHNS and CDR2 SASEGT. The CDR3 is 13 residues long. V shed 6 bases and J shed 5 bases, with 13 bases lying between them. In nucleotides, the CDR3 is TGTGCCAGCAGATTACAGGGGAGGGAGACCCAGTACTTC. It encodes CASRLQGRETQYF.

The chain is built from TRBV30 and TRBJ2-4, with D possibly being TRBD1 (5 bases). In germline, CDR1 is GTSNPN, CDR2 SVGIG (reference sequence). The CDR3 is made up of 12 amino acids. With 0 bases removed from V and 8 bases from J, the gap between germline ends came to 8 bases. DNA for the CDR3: TGTGCCTGGAGTGTAACAGGAGACATTCAGTACTTC. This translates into CAWSVTGDIQYF. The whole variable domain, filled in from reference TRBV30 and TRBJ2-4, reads SQTIHQWPATLVQPVGSPLSLECTVEGTSNPNLYWYRQAAGRGLQLLFYSVGIGQISSEVPQNLSASRPQDRQFILSSKKLLLSDSGFYLCAWSVTGDIQYFGAGTRLSVL.

DNA for the CDR3: TGTGCCAGCAGCTTCCCCGACCGCTACGAGCAGTACTTC. Protein product: CASSFPDRYEQYF. V usage is TRBV7-9 and J usage is TRBJ2-7; no clear D gene. There are 13 residues in the CDR3. V was cut by 3 bases and J by 3 bases, with 9 bases left in between. The germline V gene encodes CDR1 SEHNR and CDR2 FQNEAQ (reference sequence).